This T cell receptor beta chain was found in a study of T cell responses to AZD1222 COVID-19 vaccine. Trimming left V 2 bases short and J 4 bases short, with 6 bases between. The germline gives CDR1 SNHLY, CDR2 FYNNEI. The CDR3 has 13 residues. This clone was observed a handful of times. This table comes from immunoSEQ multiplex PCR, and its TCRdb copy is limited to in-frame clones, with some not included. Of about 99,000 clones listed, roughly 86% are singletons. The chain is built from TRBV2 and TRBJ1-5; TRBD1 is a possible D gene (6 bases). This clonotype was obtained from an adult who received the MenACWY meningococcal vaccine as a control. The specimen comprised peripheral blood, sampled 28 days after the second dose of the MenACWY control vaccine. The CDR3 coding sequence is TGTGCCAGCAGTGAACAGGGGAATCAGCCCCAGCATTTT. This codes for CASSEQGNQPQHF.